The rows below give T cell receptor beta chains drawn from one sample of a study of T cells in Graves' hyperthyroidism and ophthalmopathy. TCRdb processed the multiplex PCR reads anew with MiXCR; each CDR3 protein has one entry. The sample has under 450,000 distinct CDR3 sequences, about 18% seen once. The sequencing sample was made of blood. The receptor set was obtained from a woman aged 25-40 years with Graves' hyperthyroidism that later progressed to Graves' ophthalmopathy. The CDR3 runs from the conserved cysteine through the conserved F or W.

V gene: TRBV24-1
CDR3 length: 14
J gene: TRBJ2-4
CDR3 protein: CAASDPSGDNIQYF

V gene: TRBV5-1
CDR3 length: 16
J gene: TRBJ2-2
CDR3 protein: CASSPPDRANTGELFF

V gene: TRBV4-1
CDR3 length: 14
J gene: TRBJ1-1
CDR3 protein: CASSQGQGLTEAFF

V gene: TRBV6-5
CDR3 length: 14
J gene: TRBJ2-7
CDR3 protein: CASSYSQGSYEQYF

V gene: TRBV24-1
CDR3 length: 14
J gene: TRBJ2-3
CDR3 protein: CATSETLLDDTQYF

V gene: TRBV30
CDR3 length: 11
J gene: TRBJ2-7
CDR3 protein: CAFGVGPEQYF

V gene: TRBV5-1
CDR3 length: 14
J gene: TRBJ2-3
CDR3 protein: CASSVRDRTDTQYF

V gene: TRBV5-1
CDR3 length: 12
J gene: TRBJ1-2
CDR3 protein: CASSLTEGGYTF

V gene: TRBV29-1
CDR3 length: 13
J gene: TRBJ1-3
CDR3 protein: CSVVWVSGNTIYF

V gene: TRBV7-9
CDR3 length: 15
J gene: TRBJ2-3
CDR3 protein: CASSQGSGVTDTQYF

V gene: TRBV29-1
CDR3 length: 12
J gene: TRBJ2-5
CDR3 protein: CSATGGVETQYF

V gene: TRBV6-1
CDR3 length: 14
J gene: TRBJ1-2
CDR3 protein: CASSEAVTGYGYTF

V gene: TRBV28
CDR3 length: 14
J gene: TRBJ2-1
CDR3 protein: CASSSPPRGTEEFF

V gene: TRBV2
CDR3 length: 15
J gene: TRBJ2-3
CDR3 protein: CASSVGDTHTDTQYF

V gene: TRBV18
CDR3 length: 16
J gene: TRBJ1-3
CDR3 protein: CASSPSRDSSGNTIYF

V gene: TRBV4-1
CDR3 length: 17
J gene: TRBJ1-3
CDR3 protein: CASSQVGKGTSGNTIYF

V gene: TRBV9
CDR3 length: 14
J gene: TRBJ2-7
CDR3 protein: CASSDAGTGDEQYF

V gene: TRBV3-1
CDR3 length: 15
J gene: TRBJ2-1
CDR3 protein: CASSPTTYSYNEQFF

V gene: TRBV5-1
CDR3 length: 18
J gene: TRBJ2-1
CDR3 protein: CASSLGSGAILVWNEQFF

V gene: TRBV20-1
CDR3 length: 19
J gene: TRBJ2-4
CDR3 protein: CSARYRTGLLGLAKNIQYF

V gene: TRBV12-3/TRBV12-4
CDR3 length: 15
J gene: TRBJ2-5
CDR3 protein: CASSLWRGSQETQYF

V gene: TRBV27
CDR3 length: 13
J gene: TRBJ1-2
CDR3 protein: CASSLVIGNGYTF

V gene: TRBV30
CDR3 length: 15
J gene: TRBJ2-1
CDR3 protein: CAWSVRGTFYNEQFF

V gene: TRBV27
CDR3 length: 14
J gene: TRBJ1-1
CDR3 protein: CASSFYGRNTEAFF

V gene: TRBV12-3/TRBV12-4
CDR3 length: 15
J gene: TRBJ2-2
CDR3 protein: CASSSTTGNTGELFF

V gene: TRBV9
CDR3 length: 17
J gene: TRBJ2-3
CDR3 protein: CASSVGGLAGRRDTQYF